This T cell receptor beta chain was observed in a study of T cell responses to AZD1222 COVID-19 vaccine (dated by TCRdb to about 2021). Looking at the study overall: Because spike-specific TCR depth and breadth did not differ between the two schedules, AZD1222 recipients who got a second dose at roughly 4 weeks were pooled with those who got a second dose at roughly 12 weeks. TCR sequencing covered fewer than 250 trial participants: some 210 given two doses of AZD1222 and 26 given two doses of MenACWY control vaccine. Enrollment into the trials was organized by age into subgroups of 18-55, 56-69 and 70-plus years, and those subgroups contained about 150, 27 and 61 TCR-sequenced participants, respectively. The paper's findings and limits, for the study overall: The 56-69-year group was small, and its depth increase did not reach significance, likely because of low power. Conclusions about previously exposed vaccinees are limited, since just five or six AZD1222 recipients were seropositive for SARS-CoV-2 at baseline. Spike-specific TCR breadth and depth rose significantly after two AZD1222 doses compared with day 0 and with MenACWY recipients. CD4 TCRs associated with the vaccine covered the entire spike protein, and the dominant responses were in regions 160-218 and 743-854. Participants were mostly white British and included more females than males, and it was suggested by the authors that clonal diversity may have been underestimated. Reportedly, almost half of the unique spike-specific TCRs recognized epitopes lying outside the regions that are mutated in the B.1.351 and B.1.1.7 variants. No day 14 peak-response samples were available, so repertoires were characterized only after the peak T cell response.

The CDR3 regions of human TCRbeta chains were analyzed by immunosequencing. Per the authors' processing: Repertoire TCRs were matched against a reference library of SARS-CoV-2-specific TCRs generated with the MIRA antigen-specificity platform. Breadth was defined as the fraction of unique TCRs that were SARS-CoV-2-associated, and depth was defined as the fraction of total T cells that were SARS-CoV-2-associated. Using the MIRA data, each spike-specific TCR was assigned both to the spike region to which the TCR was reactive and to a CD4 or CD8 class. Log10-transformed breadth and depth values were compared by one-way ANOVA with Sidak's multiple comparisons tests. This immuneACCESS table, as held by TCRdb, lists in-frame sequences with V and J called but not all clones. Of the missing ones, under half trace to an unresolved V gene in checked studies; the others have no known cause. The DNA gave D and trimming, while V, J and clone size come from that table. The sample profile shows over 100,000 clones; 94% of them were found once. The top ten clones comprise around 7% of the sample.

Regarding this clone: The antigen it binds to is not known. Base qualities are missing; no much larger clone stands one base away.

Inclusive of the bounding cysteine and phenylalanine, the CDR3 is 15 residues long. Just the 45-base CDR3 DNA is kept, in frame starting at base 1. The germline V gene specifies MNHEY as CDR1 and SVGAGI as CDR2. V is pared back by 6 bases and J by 5 bases, with 19 bases lying between the germline termini. Taken with the paper, the label for time point translates to: baseline before first vaccination. Samples from vaccinated people were obtained from the UK trials COV001 and COV002, which included a single-blind randomized controlled phase 2/3 trial of AZD1222 (ChAdOx1 nCoV-19) in healthy adults. Trial participant PBMC samples were collected at day 0 and day 28 after the second dose for TCRbeta chain sequencing.

The sequence is built from TRBV6-5 and TRBJ2-5; the D gene is possibly TRBD1 or TRBD2, each agreeing over 5 bases. The material was peripheral blood, obtained on day 0 of AZD1222 vaccination. This clonotype originated in an adult in good health. The CDR3 reads CASSPGDLRSETQYF. The DNA is as follows: TGTGCCAGCAGCCCCGGGGACCTCCGGTCGGAGACCCAGTACTTC.